This entry lists 4 T cell receptor beta chains sequenced from one sample in a study of technical replicates of blood from a few donors. Libraries were prepared by immunoSEQ multiplex PCR; TCRdb keeps only in-frame clonotypes and omits some of them. The sample includes under 80,000 clones, approximately 97% of them seen just once. Sequencing was done on a sample of T cells isolated from PBMCs. These receptors were collected from a human donor in good health.

This chain uses TRBV7-9 with TRBJ1-5; weak D call: TRBD1 (5 bases). From germline, CDR1 is SEHNR and CDR2 FQNEAQ (reference sequence). The germline V and J ends were trimmed by 4 bases and 3 bases, with 10 bases remaining between them. CDR3 length equals 14 residues. The DNA of the CDR3 is TGTGCCAGCAGCTATGGAGGGGACAATCAGCCCCAGCATTTT. Translation: CASSYGGDNQPQHF.

This chain connects TRBV10-3 to TRBJ2-5; 10 bases agree with TRBD1. J lost 5 bases, V lost 5 bases, and 8 bases had no gene match. This CDR3 has 15 residues. Germline V gene data show CDR1 as ENHRY and CDR2 as SYGVKD. The CDR3 bases are TGTGCCATCAGTCCCGGGACAGGGGATGGGGAGACCCAGTACTTC. It codes for CAISPGTGDGETQYF.

The V call is TRBV10-1, the J call TRBJ1-6; 7 positions agree with TRBD1. The CDR3 is 14 residues long. CDR1 is WNHNN, CDR2 SYGVQD, per germline (reference sequence). V dropped 5 bases and J dropped 6; count of bases not matched to a gene: 4. The CDR3 here is CASSTGTANSPLHF. The CDR3 DNA sequence: TGCGCCAGCAGTACCGGGACAGCTAATTCACCCCTCCACTTT.

The CDR3 spells CATSRDMGTPLNSPLHF. The CDR3, as DNA: TGTGCCACCAGCAGAGATATGGGGACACCTTTGAATTCACCCCTCCACTTT. The rearrangement links TRBV15 to TRBJ1-6; tentatively, D is TRBD1 (6 bases). Germline CDR1 reads LNHNV; CDR2 reads YYDKDF (reference sequence). V was trimmed by 0 bases and J by 7 bases, leaving 16 bases between them. The CDR3 length is 17 residues.